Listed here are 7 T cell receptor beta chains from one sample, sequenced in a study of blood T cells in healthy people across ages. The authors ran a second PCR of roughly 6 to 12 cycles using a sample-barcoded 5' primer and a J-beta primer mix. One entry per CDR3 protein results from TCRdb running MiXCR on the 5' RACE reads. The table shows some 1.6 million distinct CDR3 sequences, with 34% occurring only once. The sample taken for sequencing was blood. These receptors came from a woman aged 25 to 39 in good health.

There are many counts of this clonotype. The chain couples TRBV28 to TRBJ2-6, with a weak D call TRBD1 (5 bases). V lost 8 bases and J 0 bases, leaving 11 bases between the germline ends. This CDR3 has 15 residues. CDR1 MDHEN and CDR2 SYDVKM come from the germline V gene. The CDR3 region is CASRTGSSGANVLTF. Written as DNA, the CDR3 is TGTGCCAGCCGAACAGGAAGCTCTGGGGCCAACGTCCTGACTTTC.

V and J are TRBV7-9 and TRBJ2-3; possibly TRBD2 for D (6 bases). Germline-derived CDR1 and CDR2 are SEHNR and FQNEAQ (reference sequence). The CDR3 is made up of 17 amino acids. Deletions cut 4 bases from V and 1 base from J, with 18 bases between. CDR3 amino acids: CASSSSHHSGCTDTQYF. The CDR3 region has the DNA TGTGCCAGCAGCTCATCCCATCATAGCGGCTGCACAGATACGCAGTATTTT.

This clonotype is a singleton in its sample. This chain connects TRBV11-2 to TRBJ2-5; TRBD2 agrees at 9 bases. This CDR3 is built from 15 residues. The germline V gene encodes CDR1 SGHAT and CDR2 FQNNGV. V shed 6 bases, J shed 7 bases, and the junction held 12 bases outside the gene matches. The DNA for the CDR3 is TGTGCCAGCAGTACTGGGACTAGCAGTAAAGGGACCCAGTACTTC. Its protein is CASSTGTSSKGTQYF.

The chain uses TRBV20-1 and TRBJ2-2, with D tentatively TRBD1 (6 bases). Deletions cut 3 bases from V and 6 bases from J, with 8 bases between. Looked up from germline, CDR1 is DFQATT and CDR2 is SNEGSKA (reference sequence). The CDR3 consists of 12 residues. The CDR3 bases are TGCAGTGCTAGTAAGGGGGCCGGGGAGCTGTTTTTT. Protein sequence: CSASKGAGELFF.

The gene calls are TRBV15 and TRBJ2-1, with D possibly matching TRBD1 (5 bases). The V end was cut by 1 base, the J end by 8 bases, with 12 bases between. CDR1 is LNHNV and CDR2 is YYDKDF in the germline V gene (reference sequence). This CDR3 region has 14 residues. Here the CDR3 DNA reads TGTGCCACCAGCAGAGTTCAGGGCTATGATGAGCAGTTCTTC. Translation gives CATSRVQGYDEQFF.

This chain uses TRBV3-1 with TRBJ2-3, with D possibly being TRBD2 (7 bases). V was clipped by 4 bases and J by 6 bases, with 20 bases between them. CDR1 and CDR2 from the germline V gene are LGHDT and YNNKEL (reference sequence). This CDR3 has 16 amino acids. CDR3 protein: CASSPLIGGPGDTQYF. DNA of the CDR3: TGTGCCAGCAGCCCCTTGATCGGGGGGCCAGGGGATACGCAGTATTTT.

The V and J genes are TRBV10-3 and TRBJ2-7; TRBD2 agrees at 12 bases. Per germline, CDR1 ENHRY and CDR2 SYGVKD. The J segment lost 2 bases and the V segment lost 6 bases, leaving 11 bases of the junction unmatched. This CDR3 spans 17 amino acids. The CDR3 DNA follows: TGTGCCATCAGACCCGAGACTAGCGGGAGAATCCCCTACGAGCAGTACTTC. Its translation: CAIRPETSGRIPYEQYF.